This T cell receptor beta chain appears in the sequencing data of a study of human T cells and chemical hapten exposure. In the study overall: Doses of diphenylcyclopropenone went to the patients' scalps weekly throughout the approximately 25-week study. Patients, largely female, had alopecia areata, totalis or universalis. Study-level points and caveats: All donors were alopecia patients, so their immunity may differ from that of healthy people.

CDR3 size: 12 residues. CDR1 is SGHRS, CDR2 YFSETQ, per germline. The V end was cut by 4 bases, the J end by 5 bases, with 9 bases between. As to time point: pre-sensitization, week 0. Regarding treatment: therapeutic diphenylcyclopropenone sensitization with weekly scalp DPC. Before extraction, the whole blood was not fractionated, and total RNA was taken from it. TCRdb used MiXCR to reprocess the RACE reads, holding one entry per CDR3 protein. The sample consists of 180,000 or so distinct CDR3 sequences, roughly 30% of them appearing once. A remark on this clonotype: The antigen remains unidentified.

The sample in question was whole blood, obtained in connection with sensitization to the hapten diphenylcyclopropenone (DPC). This clonotype was sampled from a woman under 40 with alopecia areata. Some clones in this sample may be carry-over from other donors' samples. V is TRBV5-1 and J is TRBJ1-2; a possible D gene is TRBD1 (6 bases). CDR3 residues: CASSPGQYGYTF. In DNA, the CDR3 is TGCGCCAGCAGCCCAGGACAGTATGGCTACACCTTC.